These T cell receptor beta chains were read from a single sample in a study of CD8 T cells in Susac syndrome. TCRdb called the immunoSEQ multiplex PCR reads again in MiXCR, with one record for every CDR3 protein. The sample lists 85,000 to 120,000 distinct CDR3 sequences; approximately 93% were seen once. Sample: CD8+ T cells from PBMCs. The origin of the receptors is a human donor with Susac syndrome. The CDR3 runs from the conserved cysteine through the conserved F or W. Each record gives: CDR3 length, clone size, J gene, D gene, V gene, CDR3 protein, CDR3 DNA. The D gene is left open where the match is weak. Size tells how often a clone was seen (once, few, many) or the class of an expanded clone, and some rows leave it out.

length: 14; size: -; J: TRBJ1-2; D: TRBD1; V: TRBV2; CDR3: CATYADRLNYGYTF; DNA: TGTGCCACCTACGCGGACAGGCTTAACTATGGCTACACCTTC
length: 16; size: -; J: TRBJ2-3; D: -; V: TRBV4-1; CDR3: CASSQKGADATDTQYF; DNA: TGCGCCAGCAGCCAAAAGGGCGCCGACGCGACAGATACGCAGTATTTT
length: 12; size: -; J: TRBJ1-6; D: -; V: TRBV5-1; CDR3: CASSVGGSPLHF; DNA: TGCGCCAGCAGCGTGGGAGGATCACCCCTCCACTTT
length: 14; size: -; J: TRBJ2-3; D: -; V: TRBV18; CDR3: CASSPASDTDTQYF; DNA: TGTGCCAGCTCACCAGCTAGCGACACAGATACGCAGTATTTT
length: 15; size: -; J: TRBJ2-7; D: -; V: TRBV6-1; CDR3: CASSEEGHPHYEQYF; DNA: TGTGCCAGCAGTGAAGAAGGCCATCCCCATTACGAGCAGTACTTC
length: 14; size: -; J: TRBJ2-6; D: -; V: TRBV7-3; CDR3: CASSPSSGANVLTF; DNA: TGTGCCAGCAGCCCCTCGTCTGGGGCCAACGTCCTGACTTTC
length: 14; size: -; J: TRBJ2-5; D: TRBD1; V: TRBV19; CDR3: CASSTVTGKETQYF; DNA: TGTGCCAGTAGTACCGTGACAGGGAAAGAGACCCAGTACTTC
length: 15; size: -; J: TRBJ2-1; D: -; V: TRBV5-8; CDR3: CASSPGSPQYNEQFF; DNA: TGTGCCAGCAGCCCCGGGAGTCCACAATACAATGAGCAGTTCTTC
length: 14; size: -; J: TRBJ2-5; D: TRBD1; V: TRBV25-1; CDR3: CASSGDRVGETQYF; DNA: TGTGCCAGCAGTGGTGACAGGGTGGGAGAGACCCAGTACTTC
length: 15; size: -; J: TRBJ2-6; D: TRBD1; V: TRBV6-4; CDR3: CGDRGAPSGANVLTF; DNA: TGTGGGGACAGGGGGGCACCCTCTGGGGCCAACGTCCTGACTTTC
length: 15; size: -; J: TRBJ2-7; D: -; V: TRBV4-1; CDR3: CASSQEVREAYEQYF; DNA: TGCGCCAGCAGCCAAGAGGTCAGGGAAGCTTACGAGCAGTACTTC
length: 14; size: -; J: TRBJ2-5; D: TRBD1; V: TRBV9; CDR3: CASSPWDRQETQYF; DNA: TGTGCCAGCAGCCCTTGGGACAGACAAGAGACCCAGTACTTC
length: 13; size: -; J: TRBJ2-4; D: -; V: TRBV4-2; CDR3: CASSQSGQNIQYF; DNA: TGTGCCAGCAGCCAGAGCGGCCAAAACATTCAGTACTTC
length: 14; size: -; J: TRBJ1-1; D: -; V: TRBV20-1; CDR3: CSAPVTAMNTEAFF; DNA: TGCAGTGCTCCTGTGACCGCCATGAACACTGAAGCTTTCTTT
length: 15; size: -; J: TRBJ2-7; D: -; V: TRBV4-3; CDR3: CASSQFLNGYYEQYF; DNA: TGCGCCAGCAGCCAATTCCTAAACGGCTACTACGAGCAGTACTTC
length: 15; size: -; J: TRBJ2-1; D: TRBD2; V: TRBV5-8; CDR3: CASSLGGLARDEQFF; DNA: TGTGCCAGCAGCTTGGGTGGACTAGCGAGGGATGAGCAGTTCTTC
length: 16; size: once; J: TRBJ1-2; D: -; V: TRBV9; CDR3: CASSVALGQTNYGYTF; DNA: TGTGCCAGCAGCGTAGCTTTAGGACAGACTAACTATGGCTACACCTTC
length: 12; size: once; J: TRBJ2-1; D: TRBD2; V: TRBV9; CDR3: CANRGGGNEQFF; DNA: TGTGCCAACCGGGGGGGCGGGAATGAGCAGTTCTTC
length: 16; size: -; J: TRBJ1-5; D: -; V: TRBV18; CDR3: CASSPLSNEGGQPQHF; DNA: TGTGCCAGCTCACCACTTTCCAATGAAGGTGGTCAGCCCCAGCATTTT
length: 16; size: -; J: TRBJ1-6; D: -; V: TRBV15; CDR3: CATSISGAGYNSPLHF; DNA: TGTGCCACCAGCATCTCAGGGGCAGGGTATAATTCACCCCTCCACTTT
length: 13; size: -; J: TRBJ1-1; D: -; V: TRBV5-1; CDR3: CASSLEAVDEAFF; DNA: TGCGCCAGCAGCTTGGAGGCGGTGGATGAAGCTTTCTTT
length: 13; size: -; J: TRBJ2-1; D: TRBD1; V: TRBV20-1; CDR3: CSAAGGSYNEQFF; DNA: TGCAGTGCTGCAGGGGGCTCCTACAATGAGCAGTTCTTC
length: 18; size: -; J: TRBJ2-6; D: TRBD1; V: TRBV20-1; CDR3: CSAAPGQGLLRVIRVLTF; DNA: TGCAGTGCTGCACCGGGACAGGGCCTCCTCAGGGTCATTAGGGTCCTGACTTTC
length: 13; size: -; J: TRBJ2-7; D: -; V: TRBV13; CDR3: CASSLNQGSEQYF; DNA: TGTGCCAGCAGCTTAAATCAGGGGTCCGAGCAGTACTTC
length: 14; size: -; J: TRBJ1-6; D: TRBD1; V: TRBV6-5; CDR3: CASSPAGGNSPLHF; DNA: TGTGCCAGCAGCCCCGCAGGGGGGAATTCACCCCTCCACTTT
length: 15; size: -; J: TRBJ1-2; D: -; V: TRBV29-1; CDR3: CSASDGSPKSYGYTF; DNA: TGCAGCGCCTCCGATGGCAGCCCTAAAAGTTATGGCTACACCTTC
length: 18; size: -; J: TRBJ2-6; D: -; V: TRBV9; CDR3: CASSGAAAGDAGANVLTF; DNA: TGTGCCAGCAGCGGAGCGGCGGCCGGTGATGCCGGGGCCAACGTCCTGACTTTC
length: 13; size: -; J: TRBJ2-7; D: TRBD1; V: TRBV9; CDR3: CASASTGDYEQYF; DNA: TGTGCCAGCGCCAGTACAGGGGACTACGAGCAGTACTTC
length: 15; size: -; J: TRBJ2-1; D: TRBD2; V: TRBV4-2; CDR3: CASSPLADSYNEQFF; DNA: TGTGCCAGCAGCCCTCTAGCGGACTCCTACAATGAGCAGTTCTTC
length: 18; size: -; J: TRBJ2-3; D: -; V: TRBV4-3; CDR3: CASSQDLDSSGPTDTQYF; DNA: TGCGCCAGCAGCCAAGATTTGGACTCCTCCGGTCCCACAGATACGCAGTATTTT
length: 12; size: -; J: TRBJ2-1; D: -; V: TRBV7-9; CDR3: CASSRLGREQFF; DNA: TGTGCCAGCAGCCGTCTAGGGCGTGAGCAGTTCTTC
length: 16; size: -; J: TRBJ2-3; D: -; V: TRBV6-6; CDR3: CASSYSMAFWEDTQYF; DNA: TGTGCCAGCAGTTACTCGATGGCATTTTGGGAAGATACGCAGTATTTT
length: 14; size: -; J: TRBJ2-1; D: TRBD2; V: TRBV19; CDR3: CASGVGGVFNEQFF; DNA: TGTGCCAGTGGGGTCGGGGGGGTGTTTAATGAGCAGTTCTTC
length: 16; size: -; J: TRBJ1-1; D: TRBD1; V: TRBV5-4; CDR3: CASTQGAPSGNTEAFF; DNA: TGTGCCAGCACACAGGGGGCCCCTTCAGGAAACACTGAAGCTTTCTTT
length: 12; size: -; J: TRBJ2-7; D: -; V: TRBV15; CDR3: CATSSVGYEQYF; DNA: TGTGCCACCAGCTCGGTAGGCTACGAGCAGTACTTC
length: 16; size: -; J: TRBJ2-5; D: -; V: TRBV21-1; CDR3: CASSKGKGQVQETQYF; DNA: TGTGCCAGCAGCAAAGGGAAGGGACAAGTTCAAGAGACCCAGTACTTC
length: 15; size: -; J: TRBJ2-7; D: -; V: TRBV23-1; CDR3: CASTLGQRGDYEQYF; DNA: TGCGCCAGCACCTTAGGACAGAGGGGGGACTACGAGCAGTACTTC
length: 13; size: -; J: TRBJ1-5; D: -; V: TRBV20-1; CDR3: CSASKADHQPQHF; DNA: TGCAGTGCTAGTAAGGCAGACCATCAGCCCCAGCATTTT
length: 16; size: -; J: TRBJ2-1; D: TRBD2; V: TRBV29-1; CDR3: CSVGELAGFSYNEQFF; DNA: TGCAGCGTTGGAGAGCTAGCGGGGTTCTCCTACAATGAGCAGTTCTTC
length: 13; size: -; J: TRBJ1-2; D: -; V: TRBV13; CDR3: CASRHGTNYGYTF; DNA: TGTGCCAGCCGTCATGGAACTAACTATGGCTACACCTTC
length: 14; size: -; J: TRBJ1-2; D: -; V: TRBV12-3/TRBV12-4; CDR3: CASKGSGGDYGYTF; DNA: TGTGCCAGCAAGGGTTCAGGTGGGGACTATGGCTACACCTTC
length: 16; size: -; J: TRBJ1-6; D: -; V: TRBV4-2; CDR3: CASSQDAQRSNSPLHF; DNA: TGTGCCAGCAGCCAAGATGCCCAAAGGAGTAATTCACCCCTCCACTTT
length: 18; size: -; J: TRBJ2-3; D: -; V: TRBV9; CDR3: CASSLPRAGAEGTDTQYF; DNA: TGTGCCAGCAGTTTGCCTAGAGCCGGCGCTGAGGGCACAGATACGCAGTATTTT
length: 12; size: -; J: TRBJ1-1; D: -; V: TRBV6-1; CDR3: CASSLTAYEAFF; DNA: TGTGCCAGCAGTCTGACAGCCTATGAAGCTTTCTTT